This TCR beta chain came from a study of blood T cell repertoires in COVID-19. Study background: COVID-19 samples collected from the United States, Italy and Spain covered acute and convalescent phases. Sources were T cells, B-cell-depleted T cells, or PBMCs; the material itself was cDNA or gDNA.

Original processing notes: The assay estimated nucleated cells by amplifying reference gene primers. Profiled with immunoSEQ multiplex PCR; TCRdb holds only in-frame clones, not every one. From that table come the V and J calls and clone size; the DNA was used to work out D and trimming. The data show 200,000 to 250,000 clones, approximately 84% seen once. This CDR3 contains 15 residues. Per the germline V gene, CDR1 is SEHNR and CDR2 is FQNEAQ (reference sequence). The V gene end was trimmed by 3 bases and the J gene end by 0 bases; junction bases not matched to a gene: 2. This sequence was found in a man older than 75 with acute or convalescent COVID-19. The sequencing sample was made of peripheral blood. V and J are TRBV7-9 and TRBJ1-1; 9 bases are a match to TRBD1. CDR3 DNA sequence: TGTGCCAGCAGCTTCACAGGGGGCCTGAACACTGAAGCTTTCTTT. Encoded protein: CASSFTGGLNTEAFF.